This T cell receptor beta chain stems from a study of PD-1 blockade in classical Hodgkin lymphoma. Time point noted: cycle 4 day 1 (C4D1), after five to seven weeks of nivolumab. Brentuximab vedotin exposure varied, and every patient relapsed after autologous stem cell transplantation. The CDR3 sequence is 15 residues long. The germline gives CDR1 MDHEN, CDR2 SYDVKM. V was trimmed by 3 bases and J by 8 bases, leaving 19 bases between them. Clones were sequenced by immunoSEQ multiplex PCR, and TCRdb holds only the in-frame ones, with some missing. The sample has around 13,000 clones; about 82% are singletons. A word on this clone: Its antigen remains unidentified.

General study findings and limits: Relative to healthy donors, newly diagnosed patients reportedly had lower baseline TCR diversity, which was reported as lower still in relapsed/refractory patients. Reasons behind the repertoire differences stay unclear, perhaps disease activity or earlier therapy.

The origin of this receptor is a human donor with classical Hodgkin lymphoma. Sequenced here: peripheral blood mononuclear cells (PBMCs), sampled before the fourth cycle of nivolumab. V usage is TRBV28 and J usage is TRBJ1-2; possibly TRBD1 for D (6 bases). CDR3: CASSFRTVSLGGYTF. CDR3 DNA sequence: TGTGCCAGCAGTTTCCGGACAGTCTCTCTGGGAGGCTACACCTTC.